The TCR beta chain described here comes from a study of patients and donors after allogeneic stem cell transplantation. TCRdb called the RT-PCR reads again in MiXCR, with one record for every CDR3 protein. The sample comprises about 400,000 distinct CDR3 sequences, 16% of which are singletons, and around 7.2% rests with the top ten. This CDR3 is built from 14 residues. V was clipped by 3 bases and J by 2 bases, with 11 bases between them. This clonotype was counted at least ten times. The sample comprised blood, either unsorted or a sorted T cell fraction (not recorded which). The receptor comes from a human donor who was either an allogeneic HSCT recipient or a stem cell or donor lymphocyte infusion donor (not recorded which). It is not recorded whose cells these are; they may come from a transplant donor. The gene calls are TRBV12-3 or TRBV12-4 and TRBJ2-7; maybe TRBD1 (5 bases). The CDR3 loop reads CASSLGPLTYEQYF. The CDR3 nucleotides read TGTGCCAGCAGTTTGGGGCCCTTAACCTACGAGCAGTACTTC.